This TCR beta chain was identified during a study of blood T cell repertoires in COVID-19. Trimming left V 2 bases short and J 4 bases short, with 11 bases between. From germline, CDR1 is SGHRS and CDR2 YFSETQ. CDR3 length: 14 amino acids. Clones were read by immunoSEQ multiplex PCR, and TCRdb kept only the in-frame ones, dropping some. The data show around 260,000 clones, 75% to 90% seen once. This clone has just one count. This chain connects TRBV5-1 to TRBJ2-3; D not resolved. Sequenced material: peripheral blood. This clonotype originated in a woman younger than 45 with active or convalescent COVID-19. The CDR3 loop reads CASSFFPSSDTQYF. CDR3 nucleotide sequence: TGCGCCAGCAGCTTTTTCCCCTCGTCAGATACGCAGTATTTT.